These T cell receptor beta chains were read from a single sample in a study of early T cells in non-severe SARS-CoV-2 infection. In TCRdb, the 5' RACE reads were re-called with MiXCR into one record per CDR3 protein. There are around 99,000 distinct CDR3 sequences in the sample; approximately 17% occur only once, and around 4.9% lies in the top ten. Here the sequenced sample was whole blood, taken at baseline. The receptors originated from an adult who was a healthcare worker with PCR-confirmed SARS-CoV-2 infection or an uninfected control (not recorded which). Each CDR3 is given with its conserved first and last residue. Each record gives: V gene, J gene, CDR3 protein.

V gene: TRBV20-1; J gene: TRBJ2-2; CDR3 protein: CSARVVGELFF
V gene: TRBV24-1; J gene: TRBJ2-2; CDR3 protein: CATSDEGRETGELFF
V gene: TRBV4-3; J gene: TRBJ2-7; CDR3 protein: CASSQDSTSTYEQYF
V gene: TRBV28; J gene: TRBJ2-7; CDR3 protein: CASSTYRPTITDEQYF
V gene: TRBV11-2; J gene: TRBJ2-1; CDR3 protein: CASTRPGLGTYNEQFF
V gene: TRBV28; J gene: TRBJ2-2; CDR3 protein: CASSTAGNTGELFF
V gene: TRBV6-6; J gene: TRBJ2-7; CDR3 protein: CASRENHSGEQYF
V gene: TRBV7-2; J gene: TRBJ1-1; CDR3 protein: CASSNGQGNTEAFF
V gene: TRBV19; J gene: TRBJ2-5; CDR3 protein: CASSPTGTETQYF
V gene: TRBV20-1; J gene: TRBJ2-5; CDR3 protein: CSGDRAKTQYF
V gene: TRBV12-3/TRBV12-4; J gene: TRBJ1-5; CDR3 protein: CASSLPTSRGHQPQHF
V gene: TRBV6-2/TRBV6-3; J gene: TRBJ2-1; CDR3 protein: CASRLSGSYNEQFF
V gene: TRBV29-1; J gene: TRBJ2-7; CDR3 protein: CSVEVKGYEQYF